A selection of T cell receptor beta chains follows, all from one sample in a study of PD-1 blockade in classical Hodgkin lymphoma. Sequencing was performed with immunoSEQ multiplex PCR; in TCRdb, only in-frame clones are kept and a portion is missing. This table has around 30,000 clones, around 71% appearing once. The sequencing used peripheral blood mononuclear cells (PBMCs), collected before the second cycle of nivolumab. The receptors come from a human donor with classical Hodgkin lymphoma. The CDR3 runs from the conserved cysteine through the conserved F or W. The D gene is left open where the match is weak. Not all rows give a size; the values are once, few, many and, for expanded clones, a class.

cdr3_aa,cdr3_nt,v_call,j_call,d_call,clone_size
CASSFMGASLGEQETQYF,TGTGCCAGCAGCTTCATGGGGGCTAGTTTGGGGGAGCAAGAGACCCAGTACTTC,TRBV7-2,TRBJ2-5,NA,NA
CASSLPTLAGLAGGPSYNEQFF,TGTGCCAGCAGTTTACCAACTCTTGCGGGACTAGCGGGGGGACCCTCCTACAATGAGCAGTTCTTC,TRBV27,TRBJ2-1,TRBD2,NA
CASSPSWGGPHEKLFF,TGTGCCAGCAGCCCCAGCTGGGGGGGACCACATGAAAAACTGTTTTTT,TRBV11-2,TRBJ1-4,NA,NA
CASTLGQNYNEQFF,TGTGCCAGCACTTTGGGGCAAAATTACAATGAGCAGTTCTTC,TRBV6-1,TRBJ2-1,NA,NA
CASSLPGGRETQYF,TGTGCCAGCAGCTTACCGGGGGGACGGGAGACCCAGTACTTC,TRBV7-2,TRBJ2-5,TRBD2,NA
CASSLGQGSEAFF,TGTGCCAGCAGCCTGGGACAGGGGTCTGAAGCTTTCTTT,TRBV7-3,TRBJ1-1,TRBD1,few
CASSERDTQYF,TGCGCCAGCAGTGAAAGGGATACGCAGTATTTT,TRBV10-1,TRBJ2-3,NA,NA
CASSGIQGMGEKLFF,TGTGCCAGCAGTGGGATACAGGGGATGGGTGAAAAACTGTTTTTT,TRBV27,TRBJ1-4,TRBD1,NA
CASNIMTDPRPEAFF,TGTGCCAGCAACATCATGACAGACCCTAGACCTGAAGCTTTCTTT,TRBV11-2,TRBJ1-1,NA,NA
CASSLAGNPKGNTIYF,TGTGCCAGCAGCTTGGCCGGAAATCCAAAGGGAAACACCATATATTTT,TRBV5-4,TRBJ1-3,NA,NA